One and the same sample provided the 29 T cell receptor beta chains below, sequenced in a study of T cells after posttransplantation cyclophosphamide. Using immunoSEQ multiplex PCR, the repertoire was profiled, and TCRdb retains in-frame clones only, with some absent. The sample carries some 34,000 clones, roughly 73% recorded once. Cyclophosphamide on days +3 and +4 followed busulfan-fludarabine conditioning and a marrow graft. Here the sequenced sample was CD4+ T cells sorted from blood, taken 1,700 to 2,000 days after a stem cell transplant with posttransplant cyclophosphamide. All receptors come from a female patient aged 40-49 years who received an allogeneic stem cell transplant from a related donor, was CMV-positive, and had no GVHD. Some of the T cells might come from the graft donor.

This clone has a handful of counts. The chain carries TRBV27 and TRBJ1-4; D is perhaps TRBD1 (6 bases). V lost 5 bases and J 8 bases, leaving 9 bases between the germline ends. Germline lookup yields CDR1 MNHEY and CDR2 SMNVEV (reference sequence). CDR3 length: 12 amino acids. As DNA, the CDR3 is TGTGCCAGCAGTCGAACAGGGGAAAAACTGTTTTTT. Its translation is CASSRTGEKLFF.

This clone was counted between two and nine times. This sequence joins TRBV15 and TRBJ2-7; D is perhaps TRBD1 (5 bases). V was shortened by 0 bases and J by 1 base, with 7 bases between the two germline ends. This CDR3 has 14 amino acids. The germline CDR1 and CDR2 sequences are LNHNV and YYDKDF (reference sequence). DNA for the CDR3: TGTGCCACCAGCAGAGATCCAGGGTCCTACGAGCAGTACTTC. Its translation: CATSRDPGSYEQYF. The variable domain in full, with the rest retrieved from reference TRBV15 and TRBJ2-7, is DAMVIQNPRYQVTQFGKPVTLSCSQTLNHNVMYWYQQKSSQAPKLLFHYYDKDFNNEADTPDNFQSRRPNTSFCFLDIRSPGLGDTAMYLCATSRDPGSYEQYFGPGTRLTVT.

The rearrangement joins TRBV7-9 to TRBJ2-7; 10 nucleotides agree with TRBD1. CDR3 length equals 14 residues. The junction had 3 bases not matched to a gene; V was cut back by 5 bases and J by 2 bases. Germline CDR1 reads SEHNR; CDR2 reads FQNEAQ (reference sequence). CDR3 protein: CASSRGQGTYEQYF. The CDR3 DNA is TGTGCCAGCAGCCGGGGACAGGGGACCTACGAGCAGTACTTC.

This clone appeared a few times. The chain links TRBV19 to TRBJ2-1, with 10 bases identical to TRBD2. Germline V CDR1 and CDR2: LNHDA, SQIVND (reference sequence). This CDR3 comprises 17 residues. V shed 3 bases and J 0 bases; nucleotides not matched to a gene: 5. The CDR3 sequence is CASSMASGGASYNEQFF. In DNA, the CDR3 is TGTGCCAGTAGTATGGCCAGCGGGGGGGCCTCCTACAATGAGCAGTTCTTC.

The rearrangement uses TRBV19 and TRBJ2-1; 9 bases agree with TRBD1. CDR3 size: 13 residues. The V and J ends lost 10 bases and 7 bases, in that order; junction bases with no gene match: 8. Germline V CDR1 and CDR2: LNHDA, SQIVND (reference sequence). The CDR3 nucleotides are TGTGCCACCTTGGACAGGGGTAGGAATGAGCAGTTCTTC. It specifies CATLDRGRNEQFF.

The chain uses TRBV2 and TRBJ2-5, with D perhaps TRBD2 (5 bases). The CDR3 runs 12 residues. Germline lookup yields CDR1 SNHLY and CDR2 FYNNEI. V gave up 4 bases and J gave up 3 bases, with 6 bases separating them. Written as DNA, the CDR3 is TGTGCCAGCAGTGGGAGGAAAGAGACCCAGTACTTC. Its translation is CASSGRKETQYF.

The J gene is TRBJ2-2, the V gene TRBV9, with 11 bases matching TRBD1. The V segment lost 4 bases and the J segment 3 bases; nucleotides outside the gene matches: 17. CDR1 is SGDLS, CDR2 YYNGEE, per germline. The CDR3 has 20 amino acids. CDR3 sequence (DNA): TGTGCCAGCAGCAACTCGGCAATAGGACAGGGGGCGAGAGACACCGGGGAGCTGTTTTTT. Its protein product is CASSNSAIGQGARDTGELFF.

This chain joins TRBV7-3 and TRBJ1-6; the D gene is possibly TRBD1 (5 bases). The germline V and J ends were trimmed by 2 bases and 6 bases, with 11 bases remaining between them. CDR3 length equals 15 residues. Per the germline V gene, CDR1 is SGHTA and CDR2 is FQGTGA. The CDR3 sequence is CASSLGHRFNSPLHF. CDR3 DNA sequence: TGTGCCAGCAGCTTAGGACACAGATTTAATTCACCCCTCCACTTT.

The chain couples TRBV28 to TRBJ2-1; 9 bases match TRBD2. CDR1 and CDR2 from the germline V gene are MDHEN and SYDVKM. This CDR3 spans 16 amino acids. Trimming cost V 5 bases and J 6 bases; bases outside gene matches: 11. For the CDR3, the DNA is TGTGCCAGCAGTCTTATTAGCGGGGGCCGACTCAATGAGCAGTTCTTC. Translated: CASSLISGGRLNEQFF.

The gene calls are TRBV29-1 and TRBJ1-1; D is uncertain. Trimming pared 4 bases from V and 4 bases from J, leaving 13 bases between. The germline V gene encodes CDR1 SQVTM and CDR2 ANQGSEA. The CDR3 length is 13 residues. As DNA, the CDR3 is TGCAGCGTTGTCGGGAGGTTGGGCACTGAAGCTTTCTTT. This translates into CSVVGRLGTEAFF.

This clone came up once. V and J are TRBV6-5 and TRBJ1-6, with 8 bases that match TRBD1. The CDR3 covers 14 residues. V was pared by 5 bases and J by 4 bases, with 1 base of the junction left unmatched. CDR1 and CDR2 from the germline V gene are MNHEY and SVGAGI. For the CDR3, the DNA is TGTGCCAGCAGTCGGGACAGGTATAATTCACCCCTCCACTTT. Amino acid sequence: CASSRDRYNSPLHF.

J is TRBJ2-3 and V is TRBV23-1; D perhaps matches TRBD1 (5 bases). TRBV23-1 is sorted into the ORF group, with uncertain function. V shed 4 bases and J shed 2 bases, with 16 bases lying between them. This CDR3 comprises 16 residues. For the CDR3, the DNA is TGCGCCAGCAGTCTCGTAGAACAGGTTAACACAGATACGCAGTATTTT. Its translation is CASSLVEQVNTDTQYF.

This sequence joins TRBV11-1 and TRBJ2-2, with TRBD1 matching 10 bases. With V trimmed by 0 bases and J by 4 bases, 2 bases remained unmatched. The CDR3 spans 16 residues. Germline V CDR1 and CDR2: SGHAT, FQDESV (reference sequence). In DNA form, the CDR3 reads TGTGCCAGCAGCTTAGCGACAGGGGGCATCACCGGGGAGCTGTTTTTT. This gives the protein CASSLATGGITGELFF.

The genes are TRBV27 and TRBJ2-7; D gene ambiguous. CDR1 is MNHEY and CDR2 is SMNVEV in the germline V gene (reference sequence). This CDR3 spans 11 amino acids. The V and J ends lost 5 bases and 1 base respectively, with 3 bases between them. CDR3 coding DNA: TGTGCCAGCAGTCCATCCTACGAGCAGTACTTC. Translated: CASSPSYEQYF.

The rearrangement links TRBV6-1 to TRBJ2-4; no reliable D call. The CDR3 spans 15 residues. The germline V and J ends were trimmed by 5 bases and 1 base, with 12 bases remaining between them. Per germline, CDR1 MNHNS and CDR2 SASEGT. CDR3 nucleotide sequence: TGTGCCAGCAGTCCACAGACACTGGCCAAAAACATTCAGTACTTC. Its translation: CASSPQTLAKNIQYF.

The V gene is TRBV9, the J gene TRBJ1-2; no clear D. The CDR3 loop spans 17 amino acids. Trimming took 0 bases from V and 0 from J, leaving 15 bases between them. The germline V gene encodes CDR1 SGDLS and CDR2 YYNGEE. In DNA form, the CDR3 reads TGTGCCAGCAGCGTAGTTCCAGAGGGTGTTGCTAACTATGGCTACACCTTC. It codes for CASSVVPEGVANYGYTF.

The rearrangement joins TRBV2 to TRBJ2-5; maybe TRBD2 (6 bases). Trimming pared 6 bases from V and 7 bases from J, leaving 21 bases between. Germline CDR1 reads SNHLY; CDR2 reads FYNNEI. The CDR3 loop spans 15 amino acids. The DNA for the CDR3 is TGTGCCAGCAGCGTCGGGACTGCCACCGCCACGACCCAGTACTTC. Protein product: CASSVGTATATTQYF.

The chain employs TRBV27 and TRBJ2-1; the match to TRBD2 covers 12 bases. The CDR3 totals 16 residues. The V gene end was trimmed by 6 bases and the J gene end by 4 bases; junction bases not matched to a gene: 7. The germline CDR1 and CDR2 sequences are MNHEY and SMNVEV (reference sequence). The chain's CDR3 is CASSILAGGRYNEQFF. The CDR3 nucleotides are TGTGCCAGCAGCATCCTAGCGGGGGGGAGGTACAATGAGCAGTTCTTC.

CDR3 nucleotides: TGTGCCAGCAGCCTCGGGACTAGCGGGGGTGTGGATACGCAGTATTTT. Translated, it gives CASSLGTSGGVDTQYF. V gene TRBV5-5 combines with J gene TRBJ2-3; TRBD2 aligns across 14 bases. The CDR3 is 16 amino acids. The germline V gene encodes CDR1 SGHKS and CDR2 YYEKEE (reference sequence). The ends lost 4 bases at V and 6 bases at J; junction bases unmatched: 7.

The J gene is TRBJ2-7, the V gene TRBV6-5, with D possibly TRBD2 on 6 matching bases. Per the germline V gene, CDR1 is MNHEY and CDR2 is SVGAGI. V was pared by 0 bases and J by 0 bases, with 12 bases between. The CDR3 totals 16 residues. The chain's CDR3 is CASSYSAGLTSYEQYF. The CDR3 DNA follows: TGTGCCAGCAGTTACTCGGCGGGACTTACCTCCTACGAGCAGTACTTC.

This clone was counted a single time. The chain carries TRBV13 and TRBJ1-1; D not certain. Trimming removed 2 bases from V and 1 base from J, with 5 bases in between. Germline CDR1 reads PRHDT; CDR2 reads FYEKMQ (reference sequence). This CDR3 has 13 residues. DNA of the CDR3: TGTGCCAGCAGCTTAAGAGAGAACACTGAAGCTTTCTTT. It codes for CASSLRENTEAFF.

This clone occurred once. The chain combines TRBV27 with TRBJ1-5, with a tentative D call TRBD1 (5 bases). Germline V gene lookup returns CDR1 MNHEY and CDR2 SMNVEV (reference sequence). The V gene lost 5 bases and the J gene lost 0 bases, with 14 bases spanning the gap. This CDR3 contains 16 residues. The CDR3 region is CASSRRGGYSNQPQHF. The DNA for the CDR3 is TGTGCCAGCAGTCGGAGGGGTGGTTATAGCAATCAGCCCCAGCATTTT.

The V call is TRBV5-5, the J call TRBJ2-5, with TRBD2 identical over 13 bases. CDR3 length equals 18 residues. Trimming cost V 0 bases and J 5 bases; bases outside gene matches: 10. Germline CDR1 is SGHKS and CDR2 is YYEKEE (reference sequence). The CDR3 DNA follows: TGTGCCAGCAGCTTGGAACTAGCGGGGGGGCCGTTTGGGGAGACCCAGTACTTC. Translation gives CASSLELAGGPFGETQYF.

The rearrangement links TRBV11-3 to TRBJ2-1; 7 nucleotides line up with TRBD2. CDR1 is SGHNT and CDR2 is YENEEA in the germline V gene. This CDR3 is built from 16 residues. V dropped 5 bases and J dropped 6; count of bases not matched to a gene: 13. This CDR3 reads CASSQREGPPGNEQFF. The CDR3 DNA reads TGTGCCAGCAGCCAAAGGGAGGGCCCCCCTGGCAATGAGCAGTTCTTC.

V is TRBV2 and J is TRBJ1-5; 9 nucleotides agree with TRBD1. Germline trimming cut 6 bases from V and 1 base from J; bases unmatched to any gene: 7. Germline V gene data show CDR1 as SNHLY and CDR2 as FYNNEI. The CDR3 covers 16 residues. This CDR3 reads CASRDRTGESNQPQHF. The CDR3, as DNA: TGTGCCAGCAGGGATAGGACAGGGGAGAGCAATCAGCCCCAGCATTTT.

The chain employs TRBV14 and TRBJ2-3, with 7 positions matching TRBD1. CDR1 is SGHDN and CDR2 is FVKESK in the germline V gene. The CDR3 is 17 amino acids. V trimming: 0 bases; J trimming: 2 bases; junction bases outside the gene matches: 8. The CDR3 DNA reads as TGTGCCAGCAGCCAAGATAGGGGGACAGTCTCCACAGATACGCAGTATTTT. Protein: CASSQDRGTVSTDTQYF. The complete variable domain, with remaining parts taken from reference TRBV14 and TRBJ2-3, reads EAGVTQFPSHSVIEKGQTVTLRCDPISGHDNLYWYRRVMGKEIKFLLHFVKESKQDESGMPNNRFLAERTGGTYSTLKVQPAELEDSGVYFCASSQDRGTVSTDTQYFGPGTRLTVL.

V and J are TRBV19 and TRBJ2-3, with unresolved D. This CDR3 spans 14 amino acids. Trimming stripped 4 bases from V and 1 base from J, with 9 bases between. The germline V gene encodes CDR1 LNHDA and CDR2 SQIVND (reference sequence). CDR3 sequence: CASSTRSGTDTQYF. The CDR3 DNA sequence: TGTGCCAGTAGTACACGGTCGGGCACAGATACGCAGTATTTT.

The chain combines TRBV6-1 with TRBJ2-7; D is uncertain. Deletions cut 4 bases from V and 6 bases from J, with 13 bases between. Germline V CDR1 and CDR2: MNHNS, SASEGT. The CDR3 is 13 residues long. The CDR3 DNA reads as TGTGCCAGCAGTGGGCGGCAGTGGAGCGAGCAGTACTTC. This encodes CASSGRQWSEQYF.

CDR3 region: CASSKPPWTGASTDTQYF. CDR3 in DNA: TGTGCCAGCAGCAAACCCCCTTGGACAGGGGCTAGCACAGATACGCAGTATTTT. The V and J genes are TRBV21-1 and TRBJ2-3; the table names TRBD1, a call not compared with the DNA. TRBV21-1 is assigned pseudogene status. The CDR3 length is 18 residues.